This TCR beta chain was profiled in a study of blood T cell repertoires in COVID-19. Study as a whole: Sample material is recorded as cDNA or gDNA derived from T cells, B-cell-depleted T cells, or PBMCs.

Deletions cut 4 bases from V and 1 base from J, with 16 bases between. CDR3 length: 16 residues. Germline CDR1 and CDR2: LNHDA and SQIVND (reference sequence). In the source study's methods: The authors estimated nucleated cell counts from reference gene primer amplification. Using immunoSEQ multiplex PCR, the repertoire was profiled, and TCRdb retains in-frame clones only, with some absent. That table is the source of V, J and clone size, and D and trimming were worked out from the DNA. Here the sample spans about 95,000 clones, about nine tenths being singletons. The material sequenced was peripheral blood. This sequence was found in a man aged 60 to 69 with COVID-19, enrolled during active disease. The rearrangement links TRBV19 to TRBJ1-1; D call uncertain. The CDR3 DNA follows: TGTGCCAGTAGTACCCTAGAACGGGTTTCGAACACTGAAGCTTTCTTT. Amino acid sequence: CASSTLERVSNTEAFF. The entire variable domain, with the rest obtained from reference TRBV19 and TRBJ1-1, is as follows: DGGITQSPKYLFRKEGQNVTLSCEQNLNHDAMYWYRQDPGQGLRLIYYSQIVNDFQKGDIAEGYSVSREKKESFPLTVTSAQKNPTAFYLCASSTLERVSNTEAFFGQGTRLTVV.